A single sample gave rise to the 32 T cell receptor beta chains below, sequenced in a study of T cell changes during pregnancy in multiple sclerosis. Measured with immunoSEQ multiplex PCR; TCRdb has only the in-frame clones, and not every one. This sample carries 75,000 to 100,000 clones, 75% to 95% of them seen once, and the ten largest clones take 0.7% to 0.9%. The input for sequencing was peripheral blood, taken in the second trimester of pregnancy. The receptors shown here come from a female donor in good health, enrolled as a control in a pregnancy study.

The chain couples TRBV14 to TRBJ2-7, with D perhaps TRBD1 (6 bases). Per germline, CDR1 SGHDN and CDR2 FVKESK. V lost 4 bases, J lost 3 bases, and 16 bases lay in between. The CDR3 spans 15 residues. The CDR3 is CASSLGQTIVYEQYF. The CDR3 nucleotides read TGTGCCAGCAGCCTAGGACAGACAATCGTCTACGAGCAGTACTTC.

This clone was observed once. The chain uses TRBV11-2 and TRBJ1-1; tentative D call: TRBD1 (5 bases). Trimming removed 4 bases from V and 3 bases from J, with 18 bases in between. This CDR3 spans 16 amino acids. CDR1 and CDR2 (germline): SGHAT, FQNNGV. CDR3 DNA: TGTGCCAGCAGCTCTTTCACCAGGGTCTTCGACACTGAAGCTTTCTTT. It specifies CASSSFTRVFDTEAFF.

This clone was recorded once. The V and J genes are TRBV7-8 and TRBJ1-5; 7 nucleotides agree with TRBD1. V lost 5 bases, J lost 6 bases, and 7 bases stayed unmatched. There are 14 residues in the CDR3. The germline CDR1 and CDR2 sequences are SGHVS and FQNEAQ. In DNA, the CDR3 is TGTGCCAGCAGCGGACAGGTGTCGGCTCAGCCCCAGCATTTT. Its translation is CASSGQVSAQPQHF.

The V gene is TRBV6-6, the J gene TRBJ2-3; 7 bases are shared with TRBD2. V dropped 4 bases and J dropped 0; count of bases not matched to a gene: 4. The CDR3 runs 15 residues. Germline V CDR1 and CDR2: MNHNY, SVGAGI (reference sequence). The CDR3 sequence: CASSSRSGSTDTQYF. For the CDR3, the DNA is TGTGCCAGCAGTTCGCGTAGCGGGAGCACAGATACGCAGTATTTT.

The rearrangement uses TRBV7-2 and TRBJ1-3; the D is unclear. V gave up 5 bases and J gave up 0 bases, with 8 bases separating them. This CDR3 comprises 14 residues. Germline V gene sequence: CDR1 SGHTA, CDR2 FQGNSA. CDR3 region: CASSPSASGNTIYF. DNA of the CDR3: TGTGCCAGCAGCCCAAGCGCCTCTGGAAACACCATATATTTT.

This clone was detected once. V usage is TRBV15 and J usage is TRBJ2-7, with D tentatively TRBD2 (7 bases). In germline, CDR1 is LNHNV, CDR2 YYDKDF (reference sequence). The length of the CDR3 is 16 residues. Trimming removed 0 bases at V and 0 bases at J, with 12 bases between. The CDR3: CATSRDGGASSYEQYF. Written as DNA, the CDR3 is TGTGCCACCAGCAGAGATGGGGGGGCATCCTCCTACGAGCAGTACTTC.

This chain connects TRBV2 to TRBJ1-2; D is perhaps TRBD1 (6 bases). CDR1 is SNHLY, CDR2 FYNNEI, per germline. This CDR3 spans 14 amino acids. Trimming shortened V by 7 bases and J by 2 bases, and 14 bases separated the two germline ends. CDR3 DNA sequence: TGTGCCAGCATCCCCTCAGGGGTGAACTATGGCTACACCTTC. This sequence encodes CASIPSGVNYGYTF.

The chain employs TRBV4-1 and TRBJ2-3; 8 bases match TRBD2. Germline V gene lookup returns CDR1 MGHRA and CDR2 YSYEKL. The V segment lost 4 bases and the J segment 1 base; nucleotides outside the gene matches: 1. This CDR3 has 14 amino acids. The CDR3 nucleotides read TGCGCCAGCAGCCCGGGGGGGCGCACAGATACGCAGTATTTT. Its translation is CASSPGGRTDTQYF.

The chain has TRBV7-9 and TRBJ2-7, with D possibly matching TRBD1 (6 bases). V lost 2 bases to trimming and J lost 3 bases, with 8 bases between them. Germline CDR1 is SEHNR and CDR2 is FQNEAQ (reference sequence). This CDR3 is 13 amino acids long. This CDR3 is CASSLRGGYEQYF. CDR3 bases: TGTGCCAGCAGCTTACGAGGGGGCTACGAGCAGTACTTC.

J is TRBJ1-4 and V is TRBV7-8, with 9 bases matching TRBD1. Germline assignment: CDR1 SGHVS and CDR2 FQNEAQ. V lost 5 bases and J lost 8; bases outside the gene matches: 12. The CDR3 runs to 16 residues. Here the CDR3 reads CASSGRTGANKEKLFF. The CDR3 bases are TGTGCCAGCAGCGGGCGGACAGGGGCCAACAAGGAAAAACTGTTTTTT. Complete variable domain (other parts from reference TRBV7-8 and TRBJ1-4): GAGVSQSPRYKVAKRGQDVALRCDPISGHVSLFWYQQALGQGPEFLTYFQNEAQLDKSGLPSDRFFAERPEGSVSTLKIQRTQQEDSAVYLCASSGRTGANKEKLFFGSGTQLSVL.

In its sample, this clone was seen a few times. This sequence joins TRBV6-4 and TRBJ1-1; 7 bases align to TRBD1. Germline V lookup: CDR1 MRHNA, CDR2 SNTAGT. CDR3 length: 14 amino acids. With 5 bases clipped from V and 6 bases from J, the junction kept 9 bases outside the gene matches. The CDR3 sequence is CASSQTGEGSEAFF. DNA of the CDR3: TGTGCCAGCAGTCAAACAGGGGAAGGGTCTGAAGCTTTCTTT.

The genes are TRBV7-9 and TRBJ2-3; tentative D call: TRBD1 (6 bases). CDR3 length equals 14 residues. V was pared by 4 bases and J by 2 bases, with 10 bases between. Germline CDR1 is SEHNR and CDR2 is FQNEAQ (reference sequence). The CDR3 DNA sequence: TGTGCCAGCAGCTCTTGGGGGCCCACAGATACGCAGTATTTT. It codes for CASSSWGPTDTQYF.

V and J are TRBV14 and TRBJ2-7; 8 nucleotides align to TRBD2. J gave up 1 base and V 5 bases, and 10 bases lay outside the gene matches. The CDR3 loop spans 16 amino acids. CDR1 is SGHDN and CDR2 is FVKESK in the germline V gene. The CDR3 here is CASSKGIAGRSYEQYF. The CDR3 DNA sequence: TGTGCCAGCAGCAAGGGAATAGCGGGGAGGTCCTACGAGCAGTACTTC. The full variable domain, in which reference TRBV14 and TRBJ2-7 provide the parts outside the CDR3, is EAGVTQFPSHSVIEKGQTVTLRCDPISGHDNLYWYRRVMGKEIKFLLHFVKESKQDESGMPNNRFLAERTGGTYSTLKVQPAELEDSGVYFCASSKGIAGRSYEQYFGPGTRLTVT.

The genes are TRBV5-1 and TRBJ1-1; the D gene is possibly TRBD1 (5 bases). This CDR3 is 13 amino acids long. V lost 0 bases and J lost 6, with 9 bases in between. The V gene's germline CDR1 is SGHRS and CDR2 YFSETQ. The CDR3 region has the DNA TGCGCCAGCAGCTTGGTAGGAGGGGCTGAAGCTTTCTTT. This translates into CASSLVGGAEAFF.

The rearrangement joins TRBV4-1 to TRBJ1-4; TRBD1 matches 8 bases. This CDR3 is built from 15 residues. Germline CDR1 reads MGHRA; CDR2 reads YSYEKL. After removal of 6 bases from V and 8 bases from J, the junction contained 11 bases not matched to a gene. The CDR3 sequence is CASSPRTGNTEKLFF. In DNA form, the CDR3 reads TGCGCCAGCAGTCCTCGGACAGGGAATACGGAAAAACTGTTTTTT.

The chain couples TRBV4-1 to TRBJ2-7; TRBD1 aligns across 10 bases. From germline, CDR1 is MGHRA and CDR2 YSYEKL. The CDR3 totals 16 residues. The V segment lost 3 bases and the J segment 2 bases; nucleotides outside the gene matches: 7. This CDR3 reads CASSQSPGTGAYEQYF. CDR3 sequence (DNA): TGCGCCAGCAGCCAGTCTCCCGGGACAGGGGCCTACGAGCAGTACTTC.

The chain carries TRBV28 and TRBJ2-7, with 8 bases lining up with TRBD2. V lost 5 bases to trimming and J lost 6 bases; unmatched junction nucleotides: 12. Germline values: CDR1 MDHEN, CDR2 SYDVKM. This CDR3 is 15 amino acids long. Here the CDR3 reads CASSPPGAGALEQYF. The CDR3, as DNA: TGTGCCAGCAGTCCGCCTGGAGCGGGAGCTCTCGAGCAGTACTTC.

The chain uses TRBV6-1 and TRBJ1-3, with D possibly matching TRBD1 (5 bases). V was pared by 3 bases and J by 2 bases, with 8 bases between. The CDR3 spans 14 residues. Germline lookup yields CDR1 MNHNS and CDR2 SASEGT. CDR3 bases: TGTGCCAGCAGTGACCCGACAGCTGGAAACACCATATATTTT. Amino acid sequence: CASSDPTAGNTIYF.

The chain recombines TRBV7-2 with TRBJ2-5, with TRBD2 matching 9 bases. The CDR3 is made up of 15 amino acids. The J segment lost 2 bases and the V segment lost 0 bases, leaving 1 base of the junction unmatched. Germline V gives CDR1 SGHTA, CDR2 FQGNSA. As DNA, the CDR3 is TGTGCCAGCAGCTTAGCGCTAGCGGGGCAAGAGACCCAGTACTTC. This gives the protein CASSLALAGQETQYF.

The chain is built from TRBV6-5 and TRBJ2-7, with TRBD2 matching over 7 bases. The germline gives CDR1 MNHEY, CDR2 SVGAGI. V was clipped by 0 bases and J by 6 bases; unmatched bases: 8. This CDR3 spans 15 amino acids. The CDR3 nucleotides are TGTGCCAGCAGTTACTCCCCACAGACGGGGGGCGAGCAGTACTTC. Translation gives CASSYSPQTGGEQYF.

This chain joins TRBV6-6 and TRBJ1-2, with D tentatively TRBD1 (6 bases). Trimming cost V 6 bases and J 4 bases, with 12 bases left between them. The V gene's germline CDR1 is MNHNY and CDR2 SVGAGI (reference sequence). The CDR3 is made up of 13 amino acids. CDR3 nucleotide sequence: TGTGCCAGCAGGGCCGGACAGCTCTATGGCTACACCTTC. As protein: CASRAGQLYGYTF.

This clone was seen a single time. The chain has TRBV6-5 and TRBJ1-4; D is perhaps TRBD1 (6 bases). The ends were cut back, 2 bases at V and 8 bases at J, with 18 bases in the middle. Germline loops: CDR1 MNHEY, CDR2 SVGAGI. CDR3 length equals 16 residues. DNA for the CDR3: TGTGCCAGCAGTTACATTGGGACACTGCCACTCGAAAAACTGTTTTTT. Protein product: CASSYIGTLPLEKLFF.

The chain carries TRBV5-1 and TRBJ1-1, with D perhaps TRBD1 (6 bases). V was shortened by 5 bases and J by 3 bases, with 23 bases between the two germline ends. The CDR3 covers 17 residues. Per germline, CDR1 SGHRS and CDR2 YFSETQ. Here the CDR3 DNA reads TGCGCCAGCAGTGTATCTGTGGGGGGGGCCAGGGACACTGAAGCTTTCTTT. Protein: CASSVSVGGARDTEAFF.

This chain's CDR3 is CASKDYQETQYF. DNA of the CDR3: TGCGCCAGCAAGGACTACCAAGAGACCCAGTACTTC. The rearrangement joins TRBV10-2 to TRBJ2-5, with a tentative D call TRBD2 (5 bases). Trimming removed 7 bases from V and 0 bases from J, with 6 bases in between. Germline V lookup: CDR1 WSHSY, CDR2 SAAADI. The CDR3 has 12 residues.

The rearrangement joins TRBV6-4 to TRBJ2-1; D is uncertain. Trimming left V 2 bases short and J 2 bases short, with 7 bases between. CDR3 length: 14 residues. Germline V lookup: CDR1 MRHNA, CDR2 SNTAGT. In DNA, the CDR3 is TGTGCCAGCAGTGACGGCGACACCTACAATGAGCAGTTCTTC. Its translation: CASSDGDTYNEQFF.

In its sample, this clone was seen many times. The genes are TRBV6-4 and TRBJ1-3, with D unresolved. CDR1 is MRHNA, CDR2 SNTAGT, per germline. Trimming shortened V by 7 bases and J by 7 bases, and 8 bases separated the two germline ends. This CDR3 spans 11 amino acids. The chain's CDR3 is CASNLWNTIYF. DNA of the CDR3: TGTGCCAGCAATCTATGGAACACCATATATTTT.

The chain combines TRBV2 with TRBJ1-1; 11 bases line up with TRBD1. V trimming: 9 bases; J trimming: 4 bases; junction bases outside the gene matches: 4. CDR3 length: 13 amino acids. Germline V lookup: CDR1 SNHLY, CDR2 FYNNEI. CDR3: CARQGTGGTEAFF. Here the CDR3 DNA reads TGTGCCAGGCAGGGGACAGGGGGCACTGAAGCTTTCTTT.

The rearrangement joins TRBV9 to TRBJ1-5; D unresolved. The CDR3 covers 16 residues. Trimming cost V 3 bases and J 3 bases, with 16 bases left between them. Germline CDR1 and CDR2: SGDLS and YYNGEE. CDR3 nucleotide sequence: TGTGCCAGCAGCGCCACGTTGAGGGTATCCAATCAGCCCCAGCATTTT. It codes for CASSATLRVSNQPQHF.

Only one count was recorded for this clone. The chain has TRBV19 and TRBJ2-1, with 9 bases that match TRBD2. The CDR3 consists of 13 residues. In germline, CDR1 is LNHDA, CDR2 SQIVND (reference sequence). The trim removed 3 bases at V and 10 bases at J, leaving 4 bases unmatched. The CDR3 region is CASSIPGLAEQFF. In DNA form, the CDR3 reads TGTGCCAGTAGTATCCCCGGACTAGCGGAGCAGTTCTTC.

The chain employs TRBV19 and TRBJ2-1; 8 bases align to TRBD1. This CDR3 has 16 amino acids. In germline, CDR1 is LNHDA, CDR2 SQIVND (reference sequence). The trim removed 6 bases at V and 2 bases at J, leaving 9 bases unmatched. The DNA for the CDR3 is TGTGCCAGTAGCTTTCAGACAGGGGAGGCCTACAATGAGCAGTTCTTC. As protein: CASSFQTGEAYNEQFF.

The genes are TRBV18 and TRBJ1-6; D may be TRBD1 (5 bases). V lost 2 bases and J lost 1, with 15 bases in between. Germline-derived CDR1 and CDR2 are KGHSH and LQKENI. CDR3 length equals 18 residues. The CDR3 here is CASSPNTQGQSYNSPLHF. For the CDR3, the DNA is TGTGCCAGCTCACCAAACACCCAGGGCCAATCCTATAATTCACCCCTCCACTTT.

The chain couples TRBV19 to TRBJ1-2; D is undetermined. V dropped 7 bases and J dropped 2 bases, with 5 bases sitting between them. The CDR3 runs 11 residues. Germline V gene lookup returns CDR1 LNHDA and CDR2 SQIVND (reference sequence). The CDR3 sequence: CASTRNYGYTF. CDR3 nucleotide sequence: TGTGCCAGTACGCGGAACTATGGCTACACCTTC.